Below are 30 T cell receptor beta chains sequenced from a single sample in a study of T cell responses to AZD1222 COVID-19 vaccine (dated by TCRdb to the early 2020s). Library generation was performed with the immunoSEQ multiplex PCR assay. TCRdb holds this immuneACCESS table with in-frame rearrangements only. Some clones are missing; in checked studies, unresolved V genes explain under half, and the rest has no known cause. The sample data list approximately 100,000 clones, and 85% to 90% of these were observed just once. The ten top clones hold approximately 3.7% of the sample. According to the study, the label for this sample's time point signals: baseline before first vaccination. The material sequenced was peripheral blood, taken on day 0 of AZD1222 vaccination. The origin of the receptors is an adult in good health.

The chain links TRBV6-5 to TRBJ2-7; 7 bases are a match to TRBD1. Trimming at V came to 2 bases and at J to 3 bases, leaving 4 bases not matched to a gene. CDR1 and CDR2 from the germline V gene are MNHEY and SVGAGI. The CDR3 is made up of 14 amino acids. CDR3 bases: TGTGCCAGCAGTTACGGTACAGGGGTCTACGAGCAGTACTTC. It specifies CASSYGTGVYEQYF.

V usage is TRBV20-1 and J usage is TRBJ1-2, with unresolved D. The CDR3 covers 11 residues. V gave up 1 base and J gave up 5 bases, with 5 bases separating them. Germline CDR1 is DFQATT and CDR2 is SNEGSKA (reference sequence). CDR3 region: CSARGGYGYTF. The DNA for the CDR3 is TGCAGTGCTAGAGGAGGGTATGGCTACACCTTC.

The J gene is TRBJ1-5, the V gene TRBV19; D is perhaps TRBD1 (6 bases). The CDR3 loop spans 13 amino acids. Trimming took 5 bases from V and 6 from J, leaving 11 bases between them. The germline gives CDR1 LNHDA, CDR2 SQIVND (reference sequence). Here the CDR3 DNA reads TGTGCCAGTAGTGCCGAAGGGGGTCAGCCCCAGCATTTT. It translates to CASSAEGGQPQHF.

The V gene is TRBV18, the J gene TRBJ1-1; D is uncertain. Per germline, CDR1 KGHSH and CDR2 LQKENI. CDR3 size: 16 residues. Trimming shortened V by 3 bases and J by 11 bases, and 25 bases separated the two germline ends. CDR3 sequence reads: CASSPQPPSENSVAFF. The CDR3, as DNA: TGTGCCAGCTCACCTCAACCCCCCTCGGAGAACAGCGTTGCTTTCTTT.

The gene calls are TRBV27 and TRBJ1-1, with D unresolved. This CDR3 is built from 14 residues. The germline CDR1 and CDR2 sequences are MNHEY and SMNVEV (reference sequence). Trimming pared 10 bases from V and 4 bases from J, leaving 19 bases between. This CDR3 reads CATRPAAYVTEAFF. CDR3 nucleotide sequence: TGTGCCACCCGACCCGCAGCCTACGTCACTGAAGCTTTCTTT.

In this sample, this clone turned up once. This chain uses TRBV9 with TRBJ2-1, with 9 bases lining up with TRBD2. This CDR3 is built from 17 residues. Germline-derived CDR1 and CDR2 are SGDLS and YYNGEE. The trim removed 0 bases at V and 8 bases at J, leaving 12 bases unmatched. The CDR3 DNA sequence: TGTGCCAGCAGCGTAGGTCGACGCAGCGGGGGGATGGATGAGCAGTTCTTC. Its protein is CASSVGRRSGGMDEQFF.

The chain couples TRBV2 to TRBJ1-2, with a weak D call TRBD1 (5 bases). Between the trimmed V and J ends, which lost 6 bases and 3 bases, there was a span of 17 bases. The CDR3 extends over 15 amino acids. From germline, CDR1 is SNHLY and CDR2 FYNNEI. CDR3 sequence: CASRGGGQADYGYTF. The CDR3 nucleotides read TGTGCCAGCAGGGGGGGTGGGCAGGCGGACTATGGCTACACCTTC.

V and J are TRBV6-2 or TRBV6-3 and TRBJ2-1; D is possibly TRBD1 (6 bases). Germline CDR1 is MNHEY and CDR2 is SVGEGT. The CDR3 totals 15 residues. V was shortened by 0 bases and J by 4 bases, with 10 bases between the two germline ends. CDR3 coding DNA: TGTGCCAGCAGTTACTCAGAAACAGGGTACAATGAGCAGTTCTTC. As protein: CASSYSETGYNEQFF.

The chain employs TRBV19 and TRBJ2-1, with unresolved D. This CDR3 comprises 13 residues. V was clipped by 7 bases and J by 8 bases, with 15 bases between them. The germline V gene encodes CDR1 LNHDA and CDR2 SQIVND (reference sequence). Here the CDR3 DNA reads TGTGCCAGTACCCGGCACGCAGGTGATGAGCAGTTCTTC. It codes for CASTRHAGDEQFF.

The rearrangement links TRBV6-5 to TRBJ2-2; D is unresolved. V was cut by 5 bases and J by 5 bases, with 12 bases left in between. The CDR3 length is 14 residues. Germline V gene lookup returns CDR1 MNHEY and CDR2 SVGAGI. The chain's CDR3 is CASSTIQGTGELFF. The CDR3 DNA is TGTGCCAGCAGTACCATCCAAGGAACCGGGGAGCTGTTTTTT.

The chain joins TRBV10-3 to TRBJ1-3, with D tentatively TRBD1 (6 bases). The germline V and J ends were trimmed by 8 bases and 7 bases, with 9 bases remaining between them. Germline CDR1 ENHRY, CDR2 SYGVKD. The CDR3 consists of 11 residues. Here the CDR3 reads CAISQGNTIYF. The CDR3 DNA reads as TGTGCCATCTCCCAGGGGAACACCATATATTTT.

The V call is TRBV3-1 (or the pseudogene TRBV3-2), the J call TRBJ1-3; D gene ambiguous. Trimming removed 1 base from V and 0 bases from J, with 10 bases in between. CDR1 is LGHDT and CDR2 is YNNKEL in the germline V gene (reference sequence). The CDR3 length is 16 residues. CDR3 coding DNA: TGTGCCAGCAGCCAAGGTGAACGGATCTCTGGAAACACCATATATTTT. It yields the protein CASSQGERISGNTIYF.

The chain uses TRBV27 and TRBJ1-5, with D possibly being TRBD1 (5 bases). Germline-derived CDR1 and CDR2 are MNHEY and SMNVEV (reference sequence). The CDR3 covers 15 residues. Trimming pared 5 bases from V and 3 bases from J, leaving 14 bases between. The chain's CDR3 is CASSPTWGTNQPQHF. The CDR3 nucleotides read TGTGCCAGCAGTCCTACTTGGGGGACCAATCAGCCCCAGCATTTT.

This sequence joins TRBV7-2 and TRBJ1-2; perhaps TRBD1 as D (5 bases). This CDR3 contains 13 residues. The germline V gene has CDR1 SGHTA and CDR2 FQGNSA. V was cut by 5 bases and J by 4 bases, with 11 bases left in between. CDR3 coding DNA: TGTGCCAGCAGCCCCCGACAGTTCTATGGCTACACCTTC. This sequence encodes CASSPRQFYGYTF.

The chain carries TRBV20-1 and TRBJ2-3; D is undetermined. The V and J ends lost 5 bases and 5 bases respectively, with 5 bases between them. This CDR3 region has 10 residues. CDR1 and CDR2 from the germline V gene are DFQATT and SNEGSKA (reference sequence). In DNA, the CDR3 is TGCAGTGCTTCTCAAGATACGCAGTATTTT. This translates into CSASQDTQYF.

V usage is TRBV6-5 and J usage is TRBJ2-2, with D unresolved. CDR3 length: 15 amino acids. Per the germline V gene, CDR1 is MNHEY and CDR2 is SVGAGI. Trimming shortened V by 6 bases and J by 4 bases, and 15 bases separated the two germline ends. CDR3 sequence (DNA): TGTGCCAGCAGCCCAACGTCACCTCCCACCGGGGAGCTGTTTTTT. Translating it yields CASSPTSPPTGELFF.

This clone was detected once. J is TRBJ1-4 and V is TRBV10-3; D ambiguous. CDR1 and CDR2 from the germline V gene are ENHRY and SYGVKD. CDR3 length: 14 amino acids. The V end was cut by 3 bases, the J end by 4 bases, with 9 bases between. Here the CDR3 reads CAISDRQLNEKLFF. CDR3 DNA sequence: TGTGCCATCAGTGATCGGCAACTTAATGAAAAACTGTTTTTT.

In its sample, this clone was seen once. The CDR3 here is CAWSTPSGQGVGRTEAFF. The CDR3 DNA sequence: TGTGCCTGGAGTACACCATCGGGACAGGGGGTCGGGAGGACTGAAGCTTTCTTT. V and J are TRBV30 and TRBJ1-1, with 11 bases identical to TRBD1. CDR1 is GTSNPN and CDR2 is SVGIG in the germline V gene (reference sequence). This CDR3 contains 18 residues. J gave up 5 bases and V 2 bases, and 16 bases lay outside the gene matches.

J is TRBJ2-5 and V is TRBV25-1; TRBD2 aligns across 8 bases. The germline gives CDR1 MGHDK, CDR2 SYGVNS. The CDR3 is 15 amino acids. Losses at the gene ends were 3 bases for V and 2 bases for J; bases not matched to a gene: 5. CDR3 in DNA: TGTGCCAGCAGTGAGTCCGGGACTAGGCAAGAGACCCAGTACTTC. Its protein product is CASSESGTRQETQYF.

CDR3 nucleotides: TGTGCCAGCTCACCACTCCAGGGGGCAGGATCTAGCAATGAGCAGTTCTTC. Translating it yields CASSPLQGAGSSNEQFF. The rearrangement joins TRBV18 to TRBJ2-1; 8 bases map to TRBD1. The V gene end was trimmed by 1 base and the J gene end by 6 bases; junction bases not matched to a gene: 11. The CDR3 is 17 amino acids. Germline loops: CDR1 KGHSH, CDR2 LQKENI.

The rearrangement joins TRBV7-9 to TRBJ1-5; D might be TRBD1 (5 bases). Trimming took 5 bases from V and 4 from J, leaving 18 bases between them. This CDR3 contains 16 residues. CDR1 is SEHNR, CDR2 FQNEAQ, per germline (reference sequence). In DNA, the CDR3 is TGTGCCAGCAGCCCGTCGGGACTATTTAGGAATCAGCCCCAGCATTTT. It specifies CASSPSGLFRNQPQHF.

V is TRBV4-1 and J is TRBJ1-5; tentative D call: TRBD1 (5 bases). The CDR3 totals 16 residues. V was trimmed by 3 bases and J by 4 bases, leaving 16 bases between them. The germline V gene encodes CDR1 MGHRA and CDR2 YSYEKL. CDR3 residues: CASSHVAGGGNQPQHF. The DNA of the CDR3 is TGCGCCAGCAGCCATGTGGCCGGGGGAGGAAATCAGCCCCAGCATTTT.

CDR3 sequence: CASSPERGSGELFF. The CDR3 DNA sequence: TGTGCCAGCAGCCCTGAACGGGGGTCCGGGGAGCTGTTTTTT. The chain couples TRBV7-9 to TRBJ2-2, with D possibly matching TRBD2 (6 bases). V gave up 5 bases and J gave up 6 bases, with 13 bases separating them. The germline CDR1 and CDR2 sequences are SEHNR and FQNEAQ (reference sequence). This CDR3 contains 14 residues.

For the CDR3, the DNA is TGTGCCTGGAGTGCGGCAGGGGGCGGCTACACCTTC. It translates to CAWSAAGGGYTF. V usage is TRBV30 and J usage is TRBJ1-2; 8 nucleotides line up with TRBD1. CDR1 is GTSNPN, CDR2 SVGIG, per germline (reference sequence). This CDR3 comprises 12 residues. Unmatched junction bases numbered 3, after V lost 1 base and J lost 8 bases.

CDR3 in amino acids: CASSEGVSSEQFF. As DNA, the CDR3 is TGCGCCAGCAGTGAGGGGGTTTCTAGCGAGCAGTTCTTC. This chain connects TRBV10-1 to TRBJ2-1, with D possibly TRBD2 on 5 matching bases. Germline V gives CDR1 WNHNN, CDR2 SYGVQD (reference sequence). Trimming pared 2 bases from V and 10 bases from J, leaving 12 bases between. CDR3 length: 13 residues.

The DNA of the CDR3 is TGTGCCAGCGCCTCGGGGGTACCGACAGATACGCAGTATTTT. It codes for CASASGVPTDTQYF. The rearrangement uses TRBV9 and TRBJ2-3, with D perhaps matching TRBD2 (6 bases). Germline CDR1 reads SGDLS; CDR2 reads YYNGEE. V lost 7 bases and J lost 3, with 15 bases in between. This CDR3 has 14 amino acids.

Sample share makes this clone medium-sized. The CDR3: CASSPRDRDTEAFF. CDR3 bases: TGTGCCAGCTCACCTCGGGACAGGGACACTGAAGCTTTCTTT. The genes are TRBV18 and TRBJ1-1, with TRBD1 identical over 9 bases. Looked up from germline, CDR1 is KGHSH and CDR2 is LQKENI. V shed 3 bases, J shed 3 bases, and the junction held 2 bases outside the gene matches. This CDR3 has 14 amino acids.

The chain recombines TRBV6-5 with TRBJ1-2; D not resolved. The V end was cut by 6 bases, the J end by 0 bases, with 11 bases between. Germline assignment: CDR1 MNHEY and CDR2 SVGAGI. This CDR3 region has 14 residues. This CDR3 is CASRGNGANYGYTF. CDR3 bases: TGTGCCAGCAGAGGCAACGGAGCTAACTATGGCTACACCTTC.

The CDR3 spells CASSLGSGGSPLHF. The CDR3 nucleotides are TGTGCCAGCAGCTTAGGGTCTGGTGGGTCACCCCTCCACTTT. The rearrangement joins TRBV11-3 to TRBJ1-6; no firm D call. Germline V CDR1 and CDR2: SGHNT, YENEEA. The CDR3 is 14 residues long. Trimming cost V 1 base and J 10 bases, with 11 bases left between them.

The chain has TRBV6-2 or TRBV6-3 and TRBJ2-3, with 10 positions matching TRBD2. V was clipped by 5 bases and J by 4 bases; unmatched bases: 9. Germline V lookup: CDR1 MNHEY, CDR2 SVGEGT. CDR3 length: 16 amino acids. The CDR3 DNA sequence: TGTGCCAGCAGTCCAGAAGCGGGGGGGTCCGCAGATACGCAGTATTTT. Its translation is CASSPEAGGSADTQYF.